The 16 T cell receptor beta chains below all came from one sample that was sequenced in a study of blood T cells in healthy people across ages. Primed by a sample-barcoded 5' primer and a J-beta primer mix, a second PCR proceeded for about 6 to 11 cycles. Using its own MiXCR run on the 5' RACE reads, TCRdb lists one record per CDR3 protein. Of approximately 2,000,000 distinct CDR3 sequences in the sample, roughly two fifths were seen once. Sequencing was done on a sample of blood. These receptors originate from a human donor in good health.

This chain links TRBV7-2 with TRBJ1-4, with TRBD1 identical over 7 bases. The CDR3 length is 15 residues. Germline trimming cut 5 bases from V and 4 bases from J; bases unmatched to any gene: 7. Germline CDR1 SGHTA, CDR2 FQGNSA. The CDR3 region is CASSQNRGLNEKLFF. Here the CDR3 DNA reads TGTGCCAGCAGCCAAAACAGGGGACTTAATGAAAAACTGTTTTTT.

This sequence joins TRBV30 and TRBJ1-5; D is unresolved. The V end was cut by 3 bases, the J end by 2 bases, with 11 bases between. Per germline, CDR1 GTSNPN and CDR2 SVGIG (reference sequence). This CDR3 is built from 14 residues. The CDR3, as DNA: TGTGCCTGGAGGGAAGGCAGCGGCAATCAGCCCCAGCATTTT. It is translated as CAWREGSGNQPQHF.

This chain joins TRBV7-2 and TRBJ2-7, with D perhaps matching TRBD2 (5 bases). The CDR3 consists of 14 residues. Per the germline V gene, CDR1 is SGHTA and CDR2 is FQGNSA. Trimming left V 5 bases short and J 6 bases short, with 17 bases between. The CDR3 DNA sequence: TGTGCCAGCAGCCTATACGAGGAGGTGCGCGAGCAGTACTTC. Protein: CASSLYEEVREQYF.

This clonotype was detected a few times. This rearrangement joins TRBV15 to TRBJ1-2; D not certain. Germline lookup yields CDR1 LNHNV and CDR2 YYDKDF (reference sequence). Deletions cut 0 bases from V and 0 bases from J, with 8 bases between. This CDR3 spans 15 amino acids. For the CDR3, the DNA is TGTGCCACCAGCAGAGATAAGATAGCTAACTATGGCTACACCTTC. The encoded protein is CATSRDKIANYGYTF.

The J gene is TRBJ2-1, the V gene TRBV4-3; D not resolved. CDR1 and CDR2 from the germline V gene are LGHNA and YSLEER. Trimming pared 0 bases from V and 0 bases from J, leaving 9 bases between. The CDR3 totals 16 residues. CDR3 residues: CASSQEGISSYNEQFF. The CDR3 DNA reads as TGCGCCAGCAGCCAAGAAGGGATAAGCTCCTACAATGAGCAGTTCTTC.

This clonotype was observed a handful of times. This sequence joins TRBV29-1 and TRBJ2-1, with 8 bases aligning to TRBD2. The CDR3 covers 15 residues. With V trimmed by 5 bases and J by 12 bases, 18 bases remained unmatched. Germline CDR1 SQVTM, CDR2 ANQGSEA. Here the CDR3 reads CSVREGLIDQPGQFF. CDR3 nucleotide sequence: TGCAGCGTTCGGGAGGGGCTTATTGACCAACCCGGGCAGTTCTTC.

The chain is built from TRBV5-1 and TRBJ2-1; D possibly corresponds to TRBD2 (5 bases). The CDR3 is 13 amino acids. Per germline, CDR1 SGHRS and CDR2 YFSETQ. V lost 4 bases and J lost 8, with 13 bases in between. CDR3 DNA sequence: TGCGCCAGCAGCCCGGAACTAGGACATGAGCAGTTCTTC. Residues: CASSPELGHEQFF.

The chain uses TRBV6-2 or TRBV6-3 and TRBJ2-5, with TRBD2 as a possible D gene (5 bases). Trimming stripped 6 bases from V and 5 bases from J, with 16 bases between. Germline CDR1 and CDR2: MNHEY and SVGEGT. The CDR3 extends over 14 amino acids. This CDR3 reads CASSQRVVWETQYF. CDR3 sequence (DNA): TGTGCCAGCAGCCAGAGGGTGGTGTGGGAGACCCAGTACTTC.

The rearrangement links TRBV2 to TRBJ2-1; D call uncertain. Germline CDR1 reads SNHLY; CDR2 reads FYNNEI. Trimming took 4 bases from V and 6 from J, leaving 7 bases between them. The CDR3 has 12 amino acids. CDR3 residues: CASSGSANEQFF. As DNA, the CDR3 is TGTGCCAGCAGTGGTTCGGCCAATGAGCAGTTCTTC.

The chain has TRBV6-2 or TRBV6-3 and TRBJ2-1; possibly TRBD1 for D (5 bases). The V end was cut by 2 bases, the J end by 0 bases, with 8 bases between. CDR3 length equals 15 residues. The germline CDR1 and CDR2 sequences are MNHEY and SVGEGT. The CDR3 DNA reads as TGTGCCAGCAGTTACCGTGGGGCCTCCTACAATGAGCAGTTCTTC. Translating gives CASSYRGASYNEQFF.

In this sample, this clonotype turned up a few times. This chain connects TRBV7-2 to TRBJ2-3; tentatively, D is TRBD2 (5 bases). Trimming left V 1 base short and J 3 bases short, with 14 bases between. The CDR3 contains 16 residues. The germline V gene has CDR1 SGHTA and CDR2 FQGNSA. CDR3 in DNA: TGTGCCAGCAGCTTAGACGGGTCGGGGTCGACAGATACGCAGTATTTT. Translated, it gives CASSLDGSGSTDTQYF.

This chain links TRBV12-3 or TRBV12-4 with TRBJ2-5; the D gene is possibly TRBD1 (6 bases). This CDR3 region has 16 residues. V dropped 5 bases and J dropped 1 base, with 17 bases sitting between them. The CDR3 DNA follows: TGTGCCAGCAGTGGGTCGGGACACCCAACCCAAGAGACCCAGTACTTC. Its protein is CASSGSGHPTQETQYF.

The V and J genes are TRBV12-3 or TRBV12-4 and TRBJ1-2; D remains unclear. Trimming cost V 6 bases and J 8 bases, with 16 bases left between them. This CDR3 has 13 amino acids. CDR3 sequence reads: CASSQTVGSGYTF. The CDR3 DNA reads TGTGCCAGCAGCCAAACAGTTGGGTCGGGCTACACCTTC.

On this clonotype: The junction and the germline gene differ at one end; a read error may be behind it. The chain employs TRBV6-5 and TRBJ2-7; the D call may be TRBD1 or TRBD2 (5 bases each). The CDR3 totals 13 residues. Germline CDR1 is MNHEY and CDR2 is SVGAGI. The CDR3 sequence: CASRRDGTYEQCF. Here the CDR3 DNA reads TGTGCCAGCCGACGGGACGGGACCTACGAGCAGTGCTTC.

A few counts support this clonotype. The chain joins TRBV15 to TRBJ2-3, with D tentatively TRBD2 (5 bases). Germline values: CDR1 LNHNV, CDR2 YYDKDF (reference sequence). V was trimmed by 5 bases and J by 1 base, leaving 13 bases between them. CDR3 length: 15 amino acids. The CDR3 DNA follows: TGTGCCACCAGCCGCCGGGATCCAGGCACAGATACGCAGTATTTT. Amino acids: CATSRRDPGTDTQYF.

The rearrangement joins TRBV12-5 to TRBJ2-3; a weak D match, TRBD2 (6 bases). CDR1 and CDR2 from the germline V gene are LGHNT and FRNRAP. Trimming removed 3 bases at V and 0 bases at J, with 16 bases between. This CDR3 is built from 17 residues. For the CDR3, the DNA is TGTGCTAGTGGTTTCCGGTTTTTGGCGGGGAGCACAGATACGCAGTATTTT. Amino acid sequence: CASGFRFLAGSTDTQYF.